Sequencing of this T cell receptor beta chain was carried out in a study of T cell responses to AZD1222 COVID-19 vaccine. Here immunoSEQ multiplex PCR was the method, and the copy in TCRdb shows in-frame clones only, minus some. This repertoire shows more than 100,000 clones, 90% to 95% found once; its top ten account for approximately 5%. The sequence derives from an adult who received the AZD1222 COVID-19 vaccine. The input for sequencing was peripheral blood, taken 28 days after the second AZD1222 dose.

The CDR3: CATIAGGLPNEQFF. As DNA, the CDR3 is TGTGCCACCATAGCGGGGGGGCTCCCCAATGAGCAGTTCTTC. The chain employs TRBV27 and TRBJ2-1; 11 nucleotides line up with TRBD2. The CDR3 runs to 14 residues. Germline V gives CDR1 MNHEY, CDR2 SMNVEV (reference sequence). J was trimmed by 6 bases and V by 10 bases; bases with no gene match: 8.